This T cell receptor beta chain stems from a study of T-cell reconstitution after alpha-beta-depleted transplantation in children. Germline CDR1 is SGHAT and CDR2 is FQNNGV. Trimming stripped 3 bases from V and 8 bases from J, with 11 bases between. The length of the CDR3 is 13 residues. The sample holds many counts of this clonotype. The target antigen is unknown. Study-wide results and limits: TCRbeta diversity was high at day 60 in some patients (a result of surviving recipient T cells and thymic progenitors). Expanded graft clones, several hundred of them, were reportedly the source of alpha-beta T cells about two months after transplant.

During its preparation, the TCRbeta library received unique molecular identifiers. MiXCR, run by TCRdb on the PCR reads, gives a single entry per CDR3 protein. There are tens of thousands of distinct CDR3 sequences in the sample; around 8.8% occur only once, and approximately 27% lies in the top ten. Sequences were derived from PBMCs, mostly from graft donor cells, sampled 60 days after TCRalphabeta/CD19-depleted stem cell transplant. The chain joins TRBV11-2 to TRBJ2-1, with TRBD2 as a possible D gene (6 bases). The TCR was taken from a male patient aged 2 to 10 who had a stem cell transplant for chronic granulomatous disease, so the T cells may come from the graft donor. This CDR3 is CASSFRELDEQFF. Written as DNA, the CDR3 is TGTGCCAGCAGCTTTCGGGAGCTCGATGAGCAGTTCTTC. The variable domain in full, completed from reference TRBV11-2 and TRBJ2-1, reads EAGVAQSPRYKIIEKRQSVAFWCNPISGHATLYWYQQILGQGPKLLIQFQNNGVVDDSQLPKDRFSAERLKGVDSTLKIQPAKLEDSAVYLCASSFRELDEQFFGPGTRLTVL.